This note documents a single T cell receptor beta chain sequence. No antigen is known for it. The data derive from a study of shared clonotypes between healthy human individuals. Overall study: Used for every donor were three CD4 naive, three CD4 memory, two CD8 naive and one CD8 memory plate.

Germline CDR1 reads MNHEY; CDR2 reads SVGAGI. Deletions cut 5 bases from V and 2 bases from J, with 10 bases between. The CDR3 has 15 amino acids. The CD4+ fraction was divided into a CD45RA+ naive subset and a CD45RA-negative memory subset. Overall study findings and caveats: The small donor group covered limited genetic and exposure diversity.

The assay used deep level. Using immunoSEQ multiplex PCR, the repertoire was profiled, and TCRdb retains in-frame clones only, with some absent. The table lists roughly 2.5 million clones, more than 90% of them singletons. This TCR was recovered from a man aged 18 to 29 in good health. The sample consisted of naive CD4+ T cells sorted from blood. Sample subset: CD45RA+ positively selected. V usage is TRBV6-5 and J usage is TRBJ1-6; weak D call: TRBD1 (6 bases). The CDR3 sequence is CASSTRDTYNSPLHF. For the CDR3, the DNA is TGTGCCAGCAGTACCCGGGACACCTATAATTCACCCCTCCACTTT.